The 28 T cell receptor beta chains given below trace back to one sample, sequenced in a study of cytomegalovirus exposure and HLA in healthy donors. Measured with immunoSEQ multiplex PCR; TCRdb has only the in-frame clones, and not every one. The sample includes around 160,000 clones, more than 70% of them seen just once. The sample was PBMCs. The receptors shown here come from a man younger than 30 in good health and CMV-seronegative.

CDR3 residues: CASYLGQGATEAFF. The DNA for the CDR3 is TGTGCCAGCTACTTAGGACAGGGGGCGACTGAAGCTTTCTTT. The J gene is TRBJ1-1, the V gene TRBV2; TRBD1 matches at 11 bases. The ends lost 8 bases at V and 5 bases at J; junction bases unmatched: 7. CDR1 and CDR2 (germline): SNHLY, FYNNEI. The CDR3 consists of 14 residues.

V and J are TRBV28 and TRBJ2-1; 8 positions agree with TRBD1. V gave up 5 bases and J gave up 3 bases; unmatched junction bases: 6. The germline V gene encodes CDR1 MDHEN and CDR2 SYDVKM. This CDR3 region has 15 residues. CDR3 sequence (DNA): TGTGCCAGCAGTCCCCGGGACAGGAGCTACAATGAGCAGTTCTTC. Protein product: CASSPRDRSYNEQFF.

This rearrangement joins TRBV5-1 to TRBJ2-7, with 8 positions matching TRBD1. The germline V gene has CDR1 SGHRS and CDR2 YFSETQ. Trimming took 4 bases from V and 0 from J; bases not matched to a gene: 6. The CDR3 runs to 15 residues. The CDR3 DNA follows: TGCGCCAGCAGCACCGGACAGGGTTTCTCCTACGAGCAGTACTTC. Its translation: CASSTGQGFSYEQYF.

This chain connects TRBV28 to TRBJ2-2; TRBD2 matches 8 bases. This CDR3 has 13 residues. V trimming: 11 bases; J trimming: 6 bases; junction bases outside the gene matches: 8. Germline V gene sequence: CDR1 MDHEN, CDR2 SYDVKM. CDR3 sequence reads: CAGGTRAAGELFF. The CDR3 DNA reads TGTGCCGGCGGGACTAGGGCGGCCGGGGAGCTGTTTTTT.

The DNA for the CDR3 is TGTGCCAGCAGCGCCCTTGAGGGTAGCGAGTCCTACAATGAGCAGTTCTTC. Amino acid sequence: CASSALEGSESYNEQFF. V and J are TRBV7-9 and TRBJ2-1, with D perhaps TRBD2 (5 bases). The CDR3 sequence is 17 residues long. Germline V gives CDR1 SEHNR, CDR2 FQNEAQ (reference sequence). V dropped 5 bases and J dropped 1 base, with 18 bases sitting between them.

The chain combines TRBV6-1 with TRBJ2-4, with TRBD1 as a possible D gene (6 bases). The V end was cut by 3 bases, the J end by 8 bases, with 23 bases between. The germline CDR1 and CDR2 sequences are MNHNS and SASEGT. The CDR3 totals 17 residues. CDR3 DNA sequence: TGTGCCAGCAGTGACCCCAGTGCAGGGGTCGGATTGCACATTCAGTACTTC. It is translated as CASSDPSAGVGLHIQYF.

V and J are TRBV7-2 and TRBJ1-2; TRBD1 is a possible D gene (5 bases). The CDR3 is 13 residues long. Trimming took 5 bases from V and 8 from J, leaving 15 bases between them. CDR1 is SGHTA, CDR2 FQGNSA, per germline. The DNA for the CDR3 is TGTGCCAGCAGCCCCGGGGGGGAATTCGGCTACACCTTC. It encodes CASSPGGEFGYTF.

This chain connects TRBV6-5 to TRBJ1-2; unclear D gene. Germline CDR1 and CDR2: MNHEY and SVGAGI. Between the trimmed V and J ends, which lost 2 bases and 8 bases, there was a span of 6 bases. This CDR3 contains 11 residues. The CDR3 DNA reads as TGTGCCAGCAGTTACCTCGGGGGCTACACCTTC. Its protein product is CASSYLGGYTF.

The chain recombines TRBV6-1 with TRBJ1-4, with 7 bases that match TRBD1. Per germline, CDR1 MNHNS and CDR2 SASEGT. The V and J ends lost 4 bases and 3 bases, in that order; junction bases with no gene match: 5. This CDR3 has 15 residues. The DNA of the CDR3 is TGTGCCAGCAGTGGGAACAGGGGTCCTAATGAAAAACTGTTTTTT. It is translated as CASSGNRGPNEKLFF.

This chain joins TRBV5-6 and TRBJ1-1, with no clear D. Trimming removed 0 bases from V and 7 bases from J, with 7 bases in between. In germline, CDR1 is SGHDT, CDR2 YYEEEE. CDR3 size: 12 residues. Here the CDR3 reads CASSLVSNEAFF. In nucleotides, the CDR3 is TGTGCCAGCAGCTTGGTGTCAAATGAAGCTTTCTTT.

This clone was observed a few times. The V gene is TRBV10-3, the J gene TRBJ1-6; D gene uncertain. The CDR3 is 15 residues long. Looked up from germline, CDR1 is ENHRY and CDR2 is SYGVKD. V lost 7 bases, J lost 7 bases, and 17 bases lay in between. The CDR3 nucleotides read TGTGCCATCAAACCCGGAGGGATTTTCAATTCACCCCTCCACTTT. Its translation is CAIKPGGIFNSPLHF.

The chain carries TRBV6-6 and TRBJ1-1; D gene uncertain. Germline V CDR1 and CDR2: MNHNY, SVGAGI (reference sequence). V was pared by 6 bases and J by 4 bases, with 9 bases between. The CDR3 has 12 residues. DNA of the CDR3: TGTGCCAGCAGCGACCCGGGCACTGAAGCTTTCTTT. This codes for CASSDPGTEAFF.

The chain joins TRBV7-2 to TRBJ1-5, with TRBD1 identical over 11 bases. CDR3 length equals 15 residues. The trim removed 5 bases at V and 6 bases at J, leaving 6 bases unmatched. Germline V gives CDR1 SGHTA, CDR2 FQGNSA. This CDR3 reads CASSPRTGGFQPQHF. The CDR3 nucleotides read TGTGCCAGCAGCCCAAGGACAGGGGGCTTTCAGCCCCAGCATTTT. Combining the CDR3 with reference TRBV7-2 and TRBJ1-5 gives the whole variable domain GAGVSQSPSNKVTEKGKDVELRCDPISGHTALYWYRQSLGQGLEFLIYFQGNSAPDKSGLPSDRFSAERTGGSVSTLTIQRTQQEDSAVYLCASSPRTGGFQPQHFGDGTRLSIL.

V gene TRBV4-1 combines with J gene TRBJ1-2; 12 nucleotides line up with TRBD1. CDR1 is MGHRA and CDR2 is YSYEKL in the germline V gene. With V trimmed by 0 bases and J by 4 bases, 3 bases remained unmatched. The CDR3 covers 16 residues. CDR3 bases: TGCGCCAGCAGCCAAGATAGGGGACAGGGGGCCTATGGCTACACCTTC. This codes for CASSQDRGQGAYGYTF.

CDR3 region: CASSLGVVPYEQYF. The CDR3 DNA sequence: TGTGCCAGCAGCTTAGGTGTAGTGCCCTACGAGCAGTACTTC. The chain employs TRBV13 and TRBJ2-7, with D unclear. Per the germline V gene, CDR1 is PRHDT and CDR2 is FYEKMQ (reference sequence). The CDR3 contains 14 residues. Trimming pared 0 bases from V and 2 bases from J, leaving 8 bases between.

The J gene is TRBJ1-6, the V gene TRBV25-1, with a possible D match to TRBD1 (6 bases). Germline V gives CDR1 MGHDK, CDR2 SYGVNS. V shed 6 bases and J shed 7 bases, with 16 bases lying between them. CDR3 size: 15 residues. Here the CDR3 reads CASSLPPGENSPLHF. The CDR3 DNA follows: TGTGCCAGCAGCCTTCCTCCAGGGGAGAATTCACCCCTCCACTTT.

This clone was seen a handful of times. The chain combines TRBV2 with TRBJ2-3, with TRBD2 matching over 7 bases. J was trimmed by 0 bases and V by 4 bases; bases with no gene match: 1. Germline assignment: CDR1 SNHLY and CDR2 FYNNEI. The CDR3 consists of 14 residues. The DNA for the CDR3 is TGTGCCAGCAGTGGGGAGGGTAGCACAGATACGCAGTATTTT. It is translated as CASSGEGSTDTQYF.

The chain uses TRBV19 and TRBJ2-1; TRBD2 matches at 7 bases. V lost 3 bases to trimming and J lost 8 bases; unmatched junction nucleotides: 7. Germline V gene sequence: CDR1 LNHDA, CDR2 SQIVND (reference sequence). This CDR3 has 14 residues. Here the CDR3 reads CASSMGGRRDEQFF. The CDR3 nucleotides read TGTGCCAGTAGTATGGGCGGGAGAAGGGATGAGCAGTTCTTC.

The chain has TRBV25-1 and TRBJ2-5; TRBD2 is a possible D gene (5 bases). V was clipped by 6 bases and J by 5 bases, with 16 bases between them. The V gene's germline CDR1 is MGHDK and CDR2 SYGVNS. The CDR3 has 14 amino acids. The CDR3, as DNA: TGTGCCAGCAGGAGGGCCTCCCTGAGGGAGACCCAGTACTTC. Translation: CASRRASLRETQYF.

The chain couples TRBV6-1 to TRBJ2-4, with D possibly TRBD2 on 6 matching bases. The CDR3 has 14 amino acids. CDR1 MNHNS and CDR2 SASEGT come from the germline V gene. V lost 8 bases and J lost 4, with 15 bases in between. The CDR3 loop is CASVTGTQKNIQYF. The CDR3 DNA is TGTGCCAGCGTAACCGGGACTCAAAAAAACATTCAGTACTTC.

The chain couples TRBV28 to TRBJ1-2, with 7 bases fitting TRBD1. The germline V gene encodes CDR1 MDHEN and CDR2 SYDVKM. This CDR3 has 17 amino acids. V was clipped by 6 bases and J by 3 bases; unmatched bases: 16. The CDR3 reads CASRRTLPDRYYYGYTF. CDR3 DNA sequence: TGTGCCAGCAGAAGAACCTTGCCGGACAGGTACTACTATGGCTACACCTTC.

The chain carries TRBV7-8 and TRBJ2-1; 11 positions agree with TRBD2. Germline-derived CDR1 and CDR2 are SGHVS and FQNEAQ. V lost 2 bases and J lost 4; bases outside the gene matches: 1. The CDR3 is made up of 15 amino acids. CDR3 DNA: TGTGCCAGCAGCTTAAGACTAGCGGGATACAATGAGCAGTTCTTC. Its protein product is CASSLRLAGYNEQFF.

This rearrangement joins TRBV28 to TRBJ2-1, with D possibly TRBD2 on 7 matching bases. The CDR3 spans 11 residues. Germline values: CDR1 MDHEN, CDR2 SYDVKM. The ends were cut back, 6 bases at V and 10 bases at J, with 10 bases in the middle. CDR3 nucleotide sequence: TGTGCCAGCAGCCCGGGGGGCGAGCAGTTCTTC. It yields the protein CASSPGGEQFF.

This chain uses TRBV6-1 with TRBJ1-2; 10 bases are a match to TRBD1. Germline-derived CDR1 and CDR2 are MNHNS and SASEGT. V trimming: 6 bases; J trimming: 2 bases; junction bases outside the gene matches: 6. The CDR3 is 15 amino acids. CDR3 in amino acids: CASRGQGPPNYGYTF. DNA of the CDR3: TGTGCCAGCAGGGGACAGGGGCCCCCGAACTATGGCTACACCTTC.

The V gene is TRBV2, the J gene TRBJ1-2; D possibly corresponds to TRBD1 (5 bases). V lost 7 bases to trimming and J lost 8 bases, with 20 bases between them. Germline V gene lookup returns CDR1 SNHLY and CDR2 FYNNEI. The CDR3 length is 14 residues. CDR3 region: CASTRVGGKGGYTF. DNA of the CDR3: TGTGCCAGCACCAGAGTGGGCGGAAAGGGGGGCTACACCTTC.

J is TRBJ1-1 and V is TRBV1; the listed D gene, TRBD1, was not tested against the DNA. TRBV1 is classified as a pseudogene. The CDR3 is 15 amino acids. CDR3 DNA: TGCACCAGCATTCTATCCGGGACAGGGGGCCCTGAAGCTTTCTTT. It codes for CTSILSGTGGPEAFF.

The rearrangement uses TRBV14 and TRBJ2-7; TRBD1 aligns across 9 bases. V was pared by 4 bases and J by 6 bases, with 7 bases of the junction left unmatched. The germline V gene encodes CDR1 SGHDN and CDR2 FVKESK. The CDR3 is 14 residues long. The CDR3 reads CASSPSTGGGEQYF. The CDR3 nucleotides are TGTGCCAGCAGCCCTTCTACAGGGGGCGGCGAGCAGTACTTC.

The chain employs TRBV14 and TRBJ2-3; D uncertain. The V gene's germline CDR1 is SGHDN and CDR2 FVKESK. V shed 0 bases and J shed 2 bases, with 12 bases lying between them. CDR3 length: 16 amino acids. DNA of the CDR3: TGTGCCAGCAGCCAAGAAGGCGGTAGGAACACAGATACGCAGTATTTT. Its translation is CASSQEGGRNTDTQYF.